This T cell receptor (beta chain) was captured in a study of T-cell reconstitution after alpha-beta-depleted transplantation in children. This clonotype has only a few counts. V lost 6 bases, J lost 2 bases, and 6 bases stayed unmatched. CDR3 length: 15 amino acids. TCRbeta library preparation incorporated unique molecular identifiers. Using its own MiXCR run on the PCR reads, TCRdb lists one record per CDR3 protein. This table has about 350,000 distinct CDR3 sequences, less than 15% appearing once. The sample consisted of PBMCs, taken from the stem cell graft. The chain recombines TRBV12-3 or TRBV12-4 with TRBJ2-1, with 8 bases identical to TRBD1. The sequence was collected from a human donor who donated a stem cell graft to a child with Fanconi anemia. Written as DNA, the CDR3 is TGTGCCAGCAGATCTGGACAGGGCGCCTACAATGAGCAGTTCTTC. It encodes CASRSGQGAYNEQFF.